The present TCR beta chain was sequenced within a study of blood T cell repertoires in COVID-19. Authors' data handling: It was from reference gene primer amplification that nucleated cell counts were estimated. Method: immunoSEQ multiplex PCR; TCRdb's copy keeps in-frame clones and lacks some. The V and J calls and clone size are taken from that table; D and trimming were inferred from the DNA. The table lists 40,000 or so clones, 80% to 90% of them singletons. V lost 1 base and J lost 3; bases outside the gene matches: 6. Looked up from germline, CDR1 is SGHNT and CDR2 is YENEEA. CDR3 length equals 15 residues.

Material for sequencing was peripheral blood. The chain couples TRBV11-3 to TRBJ2-7; 7 nucleotides match TRBD1. This sequence originates from a human donor in a cohort sampled during active COVID-19. CDR3 bases: TGTGCCAGCAGCTTAGGGGACAGCCGGGACTACGAGCAGTACTTC. Protein product: CASSLGDSRDYEQYF.